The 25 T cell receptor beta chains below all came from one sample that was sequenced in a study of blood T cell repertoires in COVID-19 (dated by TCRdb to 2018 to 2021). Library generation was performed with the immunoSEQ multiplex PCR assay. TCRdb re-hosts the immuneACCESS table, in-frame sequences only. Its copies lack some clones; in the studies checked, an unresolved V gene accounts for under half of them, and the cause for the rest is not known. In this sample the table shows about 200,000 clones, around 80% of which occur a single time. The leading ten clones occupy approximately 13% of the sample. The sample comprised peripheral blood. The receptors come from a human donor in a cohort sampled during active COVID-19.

The CDR3 nucleotides are TGCAGTGCTAGTCGAGACATCGAGGGCTACACCTTC. The encoded protein is CSASRDIEGYTF. The gene calls are TRBV20-1 and TRBJ1-2; D is undetermined. Per germline, CDR1 DFQATT and CDR2 SNEGSKA (reference sequence). This CDR3 has 12 residues. The ends were cut back, 3 bases at V and 8 bases at J, with 13 bases in the middle.

In DNA, the CDR3 is TGCGCCAGCTCTGGATGGACATCAGGGGACTACGAGCAGTACTTC. This gives the protein CASSGWTSGDYEQYF. This chain connects TRBV10-2 to TRBJ2-7; D may be TRBD1 (6 bases). The germline V and J ends were trimmed by 8 bases and 3 bases, with 20 bases remaining between them. The germline gives CDR1 WSHSY, CDR2 SAAADI. The CDR3 consists of 15 residues.

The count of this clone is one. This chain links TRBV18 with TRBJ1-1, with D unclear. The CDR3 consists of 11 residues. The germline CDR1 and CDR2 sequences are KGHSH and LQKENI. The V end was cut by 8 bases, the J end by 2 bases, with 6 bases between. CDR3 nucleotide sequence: TGTGCCAGCCTACGAAACACTGAAGCTTTCTTT. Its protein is CASLRNTEAFF.

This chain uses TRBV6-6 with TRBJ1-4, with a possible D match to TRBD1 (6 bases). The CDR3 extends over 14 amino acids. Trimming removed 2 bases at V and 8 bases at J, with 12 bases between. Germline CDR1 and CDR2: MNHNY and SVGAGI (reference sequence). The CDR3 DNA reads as TGTGCCAGCAGTTACATGGGACACCAGGAAAAACTGTTTTTT. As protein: CASSYMGHQEKLFF.

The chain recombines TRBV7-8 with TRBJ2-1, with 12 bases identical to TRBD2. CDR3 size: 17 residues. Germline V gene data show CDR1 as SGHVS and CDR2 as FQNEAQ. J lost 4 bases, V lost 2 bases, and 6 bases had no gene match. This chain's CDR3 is CASSLKLAGGGYNEQFF. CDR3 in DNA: TGTGCCAGCAGCTTAAAGCTAGCGGGAGGGGGTTACAATGAGCAGTTCTTC.

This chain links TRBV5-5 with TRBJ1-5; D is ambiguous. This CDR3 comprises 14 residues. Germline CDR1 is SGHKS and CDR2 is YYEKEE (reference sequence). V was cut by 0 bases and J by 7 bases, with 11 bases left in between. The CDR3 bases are TGTGCCAGCAGCTTGGGGTCGGGGAACCAGCCCCAGCATTTT. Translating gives CASSLGSGNQPQHF.

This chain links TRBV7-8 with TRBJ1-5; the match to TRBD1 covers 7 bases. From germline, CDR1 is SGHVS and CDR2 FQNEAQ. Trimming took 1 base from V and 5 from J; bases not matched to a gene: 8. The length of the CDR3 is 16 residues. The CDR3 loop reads CASSLGRTGQDQPQHF. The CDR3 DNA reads TGTGCCAGCAGCTTAGGACGGACAGGCCAGGATCAGCCCCAGCATTTT.

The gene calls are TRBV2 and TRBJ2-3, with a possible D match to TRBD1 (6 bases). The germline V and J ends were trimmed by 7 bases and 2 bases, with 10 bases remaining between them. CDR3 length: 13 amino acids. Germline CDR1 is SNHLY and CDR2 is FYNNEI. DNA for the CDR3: TGTGCCAGCAAGGACAGCTCCACAGATACGCAGTATTTT. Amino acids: CASKDSSTDTQYF. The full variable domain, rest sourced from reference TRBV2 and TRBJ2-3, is EPEVTQTPSHQVTQMGQEVILRCVPISNHLYFYWYRQILGQKVEFLVSFYNNEISEKSEIFDDQFSVERPDGSNFTLKIRSTKLEDSAMYFCASKDSSTDTQYFGPGTRLTVL.

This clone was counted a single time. The CDR3 reads CAWSGRGTSGDRGEQFF. The CDR3 DNA follows: TGTGCCTGGAGTGGGCGCGGGACTAGCGGGGATCGCGGCGAGCAGTTCTTC. The V and J genes are TRBV30 and TRBJ2-1, with TRBD2 identical over 13 bases. CDR3 size: 17 residues. J was trimmed by 10 bases and V by 1 base; bases with no gene match: 13. Germline values: CDR1 GTSNPN, CDR2 SVGIG (reference sequence). Using reference TRBV30 and TRBJ2-1 for the parts outside the CDR3, the full variable domain is SQTIHQWPATLVQPVGSPLSLECTVEGTSNPNLYWYRQAAGRGLQLLFYSVGIGQISSEVPQNLSASRPQDRQFILSSKKLLLSDSGFYLCAWSGRGTSGDRGEQFFGPGTRLTVL.

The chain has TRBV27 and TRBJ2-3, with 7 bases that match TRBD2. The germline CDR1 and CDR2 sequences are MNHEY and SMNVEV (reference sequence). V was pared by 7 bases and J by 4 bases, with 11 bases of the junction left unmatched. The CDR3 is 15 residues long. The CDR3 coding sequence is TGTGCCAGCACCCCACTGGGAGGGAGCTCAGATACGCAGTATTTT. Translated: CASTPLGGSSDTQYF.

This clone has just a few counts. CDR3 in DNA: TGCGCCAGCAGCCAAGTAGGGACAGCCAATGAGCAGTTCTTC. It encodes CASSQVGTANEQFF. The chain carries TRBV4-1 and TRBJ2-1; 7 nucleotides line up with TRBD1. This CDR3 is built from 14 residues. The trim removed 1 base at V and 6 bases at J, leaving 3 bases unmatched. Germline assignment: CDR1 MGHRA and CDR2 YSYEKL.

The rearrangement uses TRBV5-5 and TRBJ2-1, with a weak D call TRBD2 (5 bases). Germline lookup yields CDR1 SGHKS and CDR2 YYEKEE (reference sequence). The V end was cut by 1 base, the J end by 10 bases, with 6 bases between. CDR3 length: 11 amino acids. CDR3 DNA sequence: TGTGCCAGCAGCTTGCCTAGCGAGCAGTTCTTC. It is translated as CASSLPSEQFF.

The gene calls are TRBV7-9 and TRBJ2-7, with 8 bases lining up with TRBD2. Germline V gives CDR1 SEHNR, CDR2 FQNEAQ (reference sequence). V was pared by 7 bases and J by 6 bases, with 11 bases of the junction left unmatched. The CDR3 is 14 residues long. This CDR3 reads CASTPGTRGGEQYF. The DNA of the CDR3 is TGTGCCAGCACCCCCGGGACTAGAGGGGGCGAGCAGTACTTC. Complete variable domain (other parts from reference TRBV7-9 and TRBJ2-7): DTGVSQNPRHKITKRGQNVTFRCDPISEHNRLYWYRQTLGQGPEFLTYFQNEAQLEKSRLLSDRFSAERPKGSFSTLEIQRTEQGDSAMYLCASTPGTRGGEQYFGPGTRLTVT.

CDR3 DNA sequence: TGTGCCAGCAGCTTACTAGCGGGAGTTTCAAGCTCCTACAATGAGCAGTTCTTC. Translating it yields CASSLLAGVSSSYNEQFF. The rearrangement uses TRBV5-4 and TRBJ2-1, with 11 bases fitting TRBD2. The CDR3 contains 18 residues. Trimming removed 2 bases from V and 0 bases from J; junction bases left unmatched: 7. Germline V gene sequence: CDR1 SGHNT, CDR2 YYREEE (reference sequence).

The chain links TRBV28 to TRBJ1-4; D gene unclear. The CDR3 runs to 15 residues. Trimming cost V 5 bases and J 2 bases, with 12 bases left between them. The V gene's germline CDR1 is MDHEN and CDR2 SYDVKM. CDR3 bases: TGTGCCAGCAGTCTGACACCGGGGACTAATGAAAAACTGTTTTTT. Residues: CASSLTPGTNEKLFF.

CDR3 amino acids: CASSQTGNMNTEAFF. The CDR3 DNA is TGCGCCAGCAGCCAAACAGGTAACATGAACACTGAAGCTTTCTTT. The V and J genes are TRBV5-1 and TRBJ1-1; TRBD1 is a possible D gene (5 bases). CDR1 and CDR2 (germline): SGHRS, YFSETQ. This CDR3 has 15 amino acids. V was shortened by 4 bases and J by 0 bases, with 13 bases between the two germline ends.

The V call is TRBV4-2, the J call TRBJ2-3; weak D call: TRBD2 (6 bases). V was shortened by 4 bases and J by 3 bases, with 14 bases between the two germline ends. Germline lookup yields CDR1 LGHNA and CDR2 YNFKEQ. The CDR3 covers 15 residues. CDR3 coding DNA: TGTGCCAGCAGCCCGGTTGGGGGGAGAACAGATACGCAGTATTTT. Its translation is CASSPVGGRTDTQYF.

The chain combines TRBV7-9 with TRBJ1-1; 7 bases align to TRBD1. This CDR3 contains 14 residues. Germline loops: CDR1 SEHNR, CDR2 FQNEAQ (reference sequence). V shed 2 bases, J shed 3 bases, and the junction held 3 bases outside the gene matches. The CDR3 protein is CASSLTGAYTEAFF. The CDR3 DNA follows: TGTGCCAGCAGCTTAACAGGGGCGTACACTGAAGCTTTCTTT.

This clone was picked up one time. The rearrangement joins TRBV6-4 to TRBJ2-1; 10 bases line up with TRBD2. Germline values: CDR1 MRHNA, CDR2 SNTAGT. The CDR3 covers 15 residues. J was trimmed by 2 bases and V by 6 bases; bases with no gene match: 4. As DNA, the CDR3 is TGTGCCAGCAGCGAACTAGCGGGGCCCTACAATGAGCAGTTCTTC. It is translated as CASSELAGPYNEQFF.

CDR3 sequence reads: CASSPTGGIRDTQYF. CDR3 sequence (DNA): TGTGCCAGTAGCCCGACAGGGGGGATTCGGGATACGCAGTATTTT. The chain uses TRBV19 and TRBJ2-3, with 9 bases fitting TRBD1. The CDR3 totals 15 residues. CDR1 is LNHDA, CDR2 SQIVND, per germline (reference sequence). V dropped 6 bases and J dropped 6; count of bases not matched to a gene: 10.

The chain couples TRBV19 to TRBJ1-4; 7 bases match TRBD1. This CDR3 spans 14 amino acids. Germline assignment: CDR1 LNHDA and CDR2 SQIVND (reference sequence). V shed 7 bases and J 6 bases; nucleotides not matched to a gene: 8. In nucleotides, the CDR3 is TGTGCCAGTACGAACAGGGGAGAGGATGAAAAACTGTTTTTT. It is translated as CASTNRGEDEKLFF. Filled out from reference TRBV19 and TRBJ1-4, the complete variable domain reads DGGITQSPKYLFRKEGQNVTLSCEQNLNHDAMYWYRQDPGQGLRLIYYSQIVNDFQKGDIAEGYSVSREKKESFPLTVTSAQKNPTAFYLCASTNRGEDEKLFFGSGTQLSVL.

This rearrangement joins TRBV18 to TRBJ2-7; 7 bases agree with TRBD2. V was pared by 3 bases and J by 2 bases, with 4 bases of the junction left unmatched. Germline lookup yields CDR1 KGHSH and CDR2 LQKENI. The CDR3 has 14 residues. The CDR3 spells CASSPPSGPYEQYF. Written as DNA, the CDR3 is TGTGCCAGCTCACCTCCTAGCGGCCCCTACGAGCAGTACTTC.

The CDR3 sequence: CASSLGVMVAAKSRDTQYF. The CDR3 nucleotides read TGTGCCAGCAGCTTAGGAGTTATGGTGGCGGCGAAAAGTAGGGATACGCAGTATTTT. The chain recombines TRBV7-6 with TRBJ2-3, with unresolved D. Germline V CDR1 and CDR2: SGHVS, FNYEAQ. The CDR3 is 19 residues long. Trimming removed 1 base at V and 6 bases at J, with 26 bases between.

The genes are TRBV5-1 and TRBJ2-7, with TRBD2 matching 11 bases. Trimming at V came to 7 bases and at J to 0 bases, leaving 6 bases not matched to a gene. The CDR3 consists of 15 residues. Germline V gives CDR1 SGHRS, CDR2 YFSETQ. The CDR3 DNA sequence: TGCGCCAGCGCCATAGCGGGAGGGATCTCCTACGAGCAGTACTTC. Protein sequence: CASAIAGGISYEQYF.

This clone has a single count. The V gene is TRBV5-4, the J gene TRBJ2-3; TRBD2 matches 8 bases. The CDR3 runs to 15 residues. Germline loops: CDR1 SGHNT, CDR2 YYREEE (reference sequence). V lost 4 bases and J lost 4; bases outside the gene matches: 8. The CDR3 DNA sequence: TGTGCCAGCAGCCCCGGGGTAGCGGGATCAGATACGCAGTATTTT. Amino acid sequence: CASSPGVAGSDTQYF.